One sample yielded the 18 T cell receptor beta chains listed below, sequenced in a study of T cell clonality in common variable immunodeficiency. Which antigens these TCRs recognize remains unknown. Clones were sequenced by immunoSEQ multiplex PCR, and TCRdb holds only the in-frame ones, with some missing. This sample carries about 21,000 clones, none of them present only once. Study-wide points: Reportedly, TCR beta sequences from common variable immunodeficiency showed fewer deletions and N-nucleotide insertions.

Sequenced input: peripheral blood mononuclear cells. These receptors all stem from a human donor with common variable immunodeficiency.

This clone was counted at least ten times. The CDR3 extends 3 residues past the end of the read, so its final part is completed from the germline J gene. This rearrangement joins TRBV19 to TRBJ1-2; 7 nucleotides match TRBD1. Trimming at V came to 1 base and at J to 4 bases, leaving 6 bases not matched to a gene. Germline V lookup: CDR1 LNHDA, CDR2 SQIVND (reference sequence). The CDR3 sequence is 15 residues long. The part of the CDR3 DNA that was read is TGTGCCAGTAGTATAGCGCGGGCAGGGGGCTATGGC. Amino acid sequence: CASSIARAGGYG. The entire CDR3 protein reads CASSIARAGGYGYTF.

Ten or more counts support this clone. The read stops 3 residues short of the end of the CDR3; the missing end is completed from the germline J gene. The rearrangement joins TRBV7-6 to TRBJ1-4; 7 bases fit TRBD1. Looked up from germline, CDR1 is SGHVS and CDR2 is FNYEAQ. V dropped 4 bases and J dropped 0; count of bases not matched to a gene: 5. The CDR3 extends over 16 amino acids. This CDR3 is CASSSTGDPTNEKLFF. The CDR3 DNA, read in part, is TGTGCCAGCAGCTCCACAGGGGACCCAACTAATGAAAAA.

The table lists this clone with many counts. Coverage ceases 3 residues before the CDR3 finishes, and the germline J gene fills in the end. V is TRBV15 and J is TRBJ2-1, with 10 bases matching TRBD1. The germline gives CDR1 LNHNV, CDR2 YYDKDF (reference sequence). This CDR3 comprises 14 residues. J gave up 9 bases and V 5 bases, and 7 bases lay outside the gene matches. Here the CDR3 reads CATSWGTGESEQFF. Incomplete CDR3 DNA: TGTGCCACCAGCTGGGGGACAGGGGAGTCTGAG.

This clone was picked up many times. The observed sequence ends 3 residues before the CDR3 terminus, with the missing tail filled in from the germline J gene. V usage is TRBV12-3 or TRBV12-4 and J usage is TRBJ1-2; TRBD1 matches at 9 bases. The CDR3 loop spans 15 amino acids. The CDR3 loop is CASSVQGAGGRGYTF. The DNA read from the CDR3 is TGTGCCAGCAGTGTACAGGGGGCCGGGGGTAGGGGC.

This clone was seen at least ten times. With the read ending 3 residues before the CDR3 end, the germline J gene is used to fill in that end. The V gene is TRBV5-1, the J gene TRBJ2-3; D may be TRBD2 (5 bases). Trimming removed 0 bases at V and 0 bases at J, with 8 bases between. CDR3 length equals 15 residues. Germline V gives CDR1 SGHRS, CDR2 YFSETQ. The CDR3 loop is CASSLVGESTDTQYF. The part of the CDR3 DNA that was read is TGCGCCAGCAGCTTGGTCGGGGAGAGCACAGATACG. The complete variable domain, with remaining parts taken from reference TRBV5-1 and TRBJ2-3, reads KAGVTQTPRYLIKTRGQQVTLSCSPISGHRSVSWYQQTPGQGLQFLFEYFSETQRNKGNFPGRFSGRQFSNSRSEMNVSTLELGDSALYLCASSLVGESTDTQYFGPGTRLTVL.

This clone was counted ten times or more. The CDR3 is cut off 3 residues early in the read; its end comes from the germline J gene. The rearrangement uses TRBV6-2 or TRBV6-3 and TRBJ2-7; 8 bases are a match to TRBD1. There are 15 residues in the CDR3. V dropped 10 bases and J dropped 3; count of bases not matched to a gene: 14. Germline V gives CDR1 MNHEY, CDR2 SVGEGT. Incomplete CDR3 DNA: TGTGCCATCCCTCCCAGGGGGCAGGGACACTACGAG. Translating it yields CAIPPRGQGHYE. The entire CDR3 protein is CAIPPRGQGHYEQYF.

This clone was seen at least ten times. The sequence runs out 3 residues before the end of the CDR3; the remainder is reconstructed from the germline J gene. The chain uses TRBV6-1 and TRBJ2-7; 10 bases align to TRBD2. The CDR3 runs to 17 residues. Germline V lookup: CDR1 MNHNS, CDR2 SASEGT. V was pared by 2 bases and J by 4 bases, with 11 bases of the junction left unmatched. CDR3 sequence: CASSERPPSGGVYEQYF. CDR3 DNA, as far as it was read: TGTGCCAGCAGTGAACGGCCCCCCAGCGGGGGGGTATACGAG.

This clone showed up many times. The junction differs from germline at one of its ends, possibly a read error. The read is 3 residues too short to cover the CDR3 end, so that end is filled in from the germline J gene. The J gene is TRBJ1-2, the V gene TRBV18; 12 positions agree with TRBD1. CDR1 KGHSH and CDR2 LQKENI come from the germline V gene. This CDR3 has 19 amino acids. CDR3 DNA (partial): TGTACCAGCTCACGTAGAGGGACAGGGGGCGATAGTTGGAGCTATGGC. This encodes CTSSRRGTGGDSWSYG. In full, the CDR3 is CTSSRRGTGGDSWSYGYTF.

This clone was counted many times. The CDR3 end is not reached by the read, which stops 3 residues before it; the germline J gene fills it in. The V call is TRBV6-2 or TRBV6-3, the J call TRBJ2-2, with 9 bases fitting TRBD2. The CDR3 runs to 15 residues. Germline CDR1 and CDR2: MNHEY and SVGEGT. J gave up 5 bases and V 6 bases, and 7 bases lay outside the gene matches. The covered CDR3 bases are TGTGCCAGCAGAAAGAGCGGGGGGTCGACCGGGGAG. Translating it yields CASRKSGGSTGE. The whole CDR3 protein is CASRKSGGSTGELFF.

The sample holds many counts of this clone. The read halts 3 residues ahead of the CDR3 end, with the missing end drawn from the germline J gene. The chain links TRBV29-1 to TRBJ2-5, with 11 bases fitting TRBD2. This CDR3 comprises 15 residues. Germline V gene data show CDR1 as SQVTM and CDR2 as ANQGSEA. V shed 6 bases, J shed 2 bases, and the junction held 8 bases outside the gene matches. The DNA read from the CDR3 is TGCAGCGTCCTCGCACTAGCGGGGGTTCAAGAGACC. Its protein is CSVLALAGVQET. The whole CDR3 region reads CSVLALAGVQETQYF.

This clone was seen many times. The read gets to within 3 residues of the CDR3 end, and the germline J gene fills in the rest. V gene TRBV5-1 combines with J gene TRBJ2-3, with 8 bases lining up with TRBD2. V shed 4 bases, J shed 0 bases, and the junction held 4 bases outside the gene matches. This CDR3 has 15 residues. Germline values: CDR1 SGHRS, CDR2 YFSETQ. CDR3 DNA (partial): TGCGCCAGCAGCACTAGCGGAGATAGCACAGATACG. Protein sequence: CASSTSGDSTDT. The whole CDR3 is CASSTSGDSTDTQYF.

This clone was seen many times. The read falls 3 residues short of the CDR3 end, and the missing part is taken from the germline J gene. This rearrangement joins TRBV20-1 to TRBJ1-4, with D tentatively TRBD1 (5 bases). Trimming pared 0 bases from V and 5 bases from J, leaving 19 bases between. CDR3 length: 17 residues. CDR1 and CDR2 from the germline V gene are DFQATT and SNEGSKA (reference sequence). CDR3 DNA, as far as it was read: TGCAGTGCTAGAGATTTTCGTCGAACGGGGGGAAATGAAAAA. Its translation is CSARDFRRTGGNEK. The full-length CDR3 reads as CSARDFRRTGGNEKLFF.

This clone was seen at least ten times. The CDR3 extends 3 residues past the end of the read, so its final part is completed from the germline J gene. This chain links TRBV30 with TRBJ2-1, with D possibly being TRBD1 or TRBD2 (5 bases each). CDR3 length: 15 amino acids. Germline values: CDR1 GTSNPN, CDR2 SVGIG (reference sequence). V was clipped by 5 bases and J by 8 bases, with 22 bases between them. The CDR3 sequence is CAWGPEGRFRHEQFF. The DNA read from the CDR3 is TGTGCCTGGGGCCCAGAGGGGCGGTTTAGGCATGAG.

This clone was observed at least ten times. The read is 3 residues too short to cover the CDR3 end, so that end is filled in from the germline J gene. The J gene is TRBJ2-3, the V gene TRBV19; 8 positions match TRBD2. The germline V gene encodes CDR1 LNHDA and CDR2 SQIVND (reference sequence). CDR3 length: 14 amino acids. The trim removed 6 bases at V and 5 bases at J, leaving 7 bases unmatched. CDR3 bases read: TGTGCCAGTAGCGGGGGGGCAGGAGAAGATACG. Protein product: CASSGGAGEDT. The entire CDR3 protein reads CASSGGAGEDTQYF.

This clone was counted at least ten times. The read stops 3 residues short of the end of the CDR3; the missing end is completed from the germline J gene. J is TRBJ2-5 and V is TRBV11-2; TRBD2 aligns across 12 bases. Germline loops: CDR1 SGHAT, CDR2 FQNNGV. This CDR3 spans 15 amino acids. The trim removed 5 bases at V and 7 bases at J, leaving 8 bases unmatched. CDR3 bases read: TGTGCCAGCAGCCCAAGACTAGCGGGGGAGGGGACC. It is translated as CASSPRLAGEGT. The CDR3 in its entirety is CASSPRLAGEGTQYF.

This clone was seen repeatedly, ten times or more. The sequenced CDR3 bases are TGTGCCAGTACCCGGGGTAGCGGAGATACG. Translated, it gives CASTRGSGDT. In full, the CDR3 reads CASTRGSGDTQYF. This sequence joins TRBV19 and TRBJ2-3; TRBD2 might be the D (6 bases). The sequence runs out 3 residues before the end of the CDR3; the remainder is reconstructed from the germline J gene. The CDR3 runs to 13 residues. The V gene's germline CDR1 is LNHDA and CDR2 SQIVND (reference sequence). V was clipped by 7 bases and J by 5 bases, with 13 bases between them.

This clone has a count of ten or more. From the germline J gene comes the end of the CDR3, since the read stops 3 residues before it. This chain connects TRBV10-3 to TRBJ2-3; TRBD2 agrees at 14 bases. Germline CDR1 reads ENHRY; CDR2 reads SYGVKD. V trimming: 2 bases; J trimming: 5 bases; junction bases outside the gene matches: 3. The CDR3 runs to 16 residues. The CDR3 reads CAISEGLAGGLDTQYF. CDR3 DNA, as far as it was read: TGTGCCATCAGTGAGGGACTAGCGGGGGGATTAGATACG.

This clone has a count of ten or more. The sequenced fragment ends 3 residues before the CDR3 boundary, so the rest is inferred from the germline J gene. The J gene is TRBJ1-2, the V gene TRBV29-1; weak D call: TRBD1 (5 bases). The CDR3 covers 13 residues. V shed 5 bases and J shed 0 bases, with 10 bases lying between them. CDR1 and CDR2 (germline): SQVTM, ANQGSEA. The part of the CDR3 DNA that was read is TGCAGCGTTATCAGAGGGGCTAACTATGGC. As protein: CSVIRGANYG. The complete CDR3 sequence is CSVIRGANYGYTF.